This T cell receptor beta chain came from a study of T cell responses to AZD1222 COVID-19 vaccine. TCRdb keeps only in-frame clones here, not all; method: immunoSEQ multiplex PCR. The sample lists 87,000 or so clones; 90% were seen once. V shed 3 bases and J 4 bases; nucleotides not matched to a gene: 0. The CDR3 spans 12 residues. Sequenced material: peripheral blood, taken on day 0 of AZD1222 vaccination. The V gene is TRBV12-3 or TRBV12-4, the J gene TRBJ2-7; TRBD2 matches 7 bases. The TCR sequence derives from an adult in good health. CDR3 sequence (DNA): TGTGCCAGCAGTTTTAGCGGGTACGAGCAGTACTTC. Translated: CASSFSGYEQYF.